The sequence of this TCR beta chain was determined in a study of blood T cell repertoires in COVID-19. Overall study context: PBMCs, B-cell-depleted T cells, or T cells provided the cDNA or gDNA that made up the material.

Germline V gene data show CDR1 as SNHLY and CDR2 as FYNNEI. CDR3 length equals 13 residues. V gave up 7 bases and J gave up 8 bases; unmatched junction bases: 8. This clone has more than one count but fewer than ten. Per the original methods: Researchers report that nucleated cell counts were estimated from reference gene primer amplification. The assay was immunoSEQ multiplex PCR, and TCRdb's table has in-frame clones only and misses some. That table furnishes V, J and clone size, whereas the DNA furnished D and trimming. The table records some 360,000 clones, around nine tenths of them present only once. Patients at the Seattle site were enrolled during active infection and followed longitudinally.

This clonotype was sampled from a woman between 55 and 75 years old with COVID-19, enrolled during active disease. The chain joins TRBV2 to TRBJ1-2; TRBD1 agrees at 9 bases. The sequencing input was peripheral blood. The CDR3 DNA reads TGTGCCAGCACTCCCGGGACAGGGAACGGCTACACCTTC. Protein sequence: CASTPGTGNGYTF.